The 28 T cell receptor beta chains in this list originate from one sample, sequenced in a study of CD4+ T cells in melanoma. This table comes from immunoSEQ multiplex PCR, and its TCRdb copy is limited to in-frame clones, with some not included. The sample includes roughly 12,000 clones, about 72% seen only once; the top ten take roughly 8.6%. Sample: cells from a culture (not recorded whether cultured in vitro). The receptors shown here come from a human donor with melanoma.

The DNA for the CDR3 is TGTGCCAGCAGTTATTTAGGAGCTGGAAACACCATATATTTT. Protein: CASSYLGAGNTIYF. The chain employs TRBV6-6 and TRBJ1-3; no definite D call. Trimming removed 3 bases at V and 2 bases at J, with 8 bases between. Germline CDR1 and CDR2: MNHNY and SVGAGI (reference sequence). The CDR3 spans 14 residues.

The V and J genes are TRBV6-5 and TRBJ1-6; TRBD1 matches 9 bases. The trim removed 10 bases at V and 10 bases at J, leaving 14 bases unmatched. Germline CDR1 MNHEY, CDR2 SVGAGI. The CDR3 runs 15 residues. Here the CDR3 DNA reads TGTGCCATCAGAGCCCTCGACAGGGGGAGCTCACCCCTCCACTTT. It encodes CAIRALDRGSSPLHF.

The rearrangement uses TRBV27 and TRBJ2-1; TRBD2 matches at 9 bases. Trimming cost V 1 base and J 9 bases; bases outside gene matches: 7. Germline assignment: CDR1 MNHEY and CDR2 SMNVEV (reference sequence). This CDR3 spans 15 amino acids. The CDR3 is CASSLWIAGVGEQFF. The CDR3 DNA sequence: TGTGCCAGCAGTTTATGGATAGCGGGGGTCGGTGAGCAGTTCTTC.

The rearrangement uses TRBV5-1 and TRBJ2-1; the D is unclear. Germline CDR1 is SGHRS and CDR2 is YFSETQ. This CDR3 spans 15 amino acids. Trimming removed 0 bases at V and 0 bases at J, with 7 bases between. The CDR3 nucleotides are TGCGCCAGCAGCTTGGTCGAGAGCTCCTACAATGAGCAGTTCTTC. Amino acid sequence: CASSLVESSYNEQFF.

V gene TRBV7-2 combines with J gene TRBJ2-5, with 12 bases identical to TRBD2. From germline, CDR1 is SGHTA and CDR2 FQGNSA. V lost 0 bases, J lost 5 bases, and 4 bases stayed unmatched. There are 16 residues in the CDR3. The CDR3 DNA is TGTGCCAGCAGCTTAGCCCTAGCGGGGGGGCATGAGACCCAGTACTTC. This gives the protein CASSLALAGGHETQYF.

The chain links TRBV6-5 to TRBJ2-3; no clear D. The CDR3 covers 16 residues. Germline-derived CDR1 and CDR2 are MNHEY and SVGAGI. V shed 0 bases and J shed 0 bases, with 10 bases lying between them. The CDR3 spells CASSYSALSSTDTQYF. For the CDR3, the DNA is TGTGCCAGCAGTTACTCTGCGTTATCTAGCACAGATACGCAGTATTTT.

V usage is TRBV6-9 and J usage is TRBJ2-6; D not resolved. This CDR3 has 18 amino acids. The germline V gene has CDR1 MNHGY and CDR2 SVAAGI. The V gene lost 5 bases and the J gene lost 5 bases, with 22 bases spanning the gap. In nucleotides, the CDR3 is TGTGCCAGCAGTCTCAGGCACTTACGACAAAGTCGGGCCAACGTCCTGACTTTC. Its protein is CASSLRHLRQSRANVLTF.

A few counts support this clone. In nucleotides, the CDR3 is TGTGCCACCAGCAGAACGGACAGCGGCAATCAGCCCCAGCATTTT. Translation gives CATSRTDSGNQPQHF. V is TRBV15 and J is TRBJ1-5, with D possibly matching TRBD1 (6 bases). The V end lost 2 bases, the J end lost 2 bases, and 10 bases lay between the germline ends. CDR1 is LNHNV and CDR2 is YYDKDF in the germline V gene (reference sequence). The CDR3 is made up of 15 amino acids.

The rearrangement joins TRBV2 to TRBJ2-3; unclear D gene. The V gene lost 4 bases and the J gene lost 6 bases, with 8 bases spanning the gap. This CDR3 region has 12 residues. Looked up from germline, CDR1 is SNHLY and CDR2 is FYNNEI. The CDR3 loop is CASSAFRDTQYF. Here the CDR3 DNA reads TGTGCCAGCAGTGCCTTTAGGGATACGCAGTATTTT.

CDR3 sequence reads: CASSVIGSDTEAFF. The CDR3 coding sequence is TGCGCCAGCAGTGTAATTGGGTCGGACACTGAAGCTTTCTTT. This sequence joins TRBV10-2 and TRBJ1-1; D uncertain. Germline CDR1 is WSHSY and CDR2 is SAAADI. This CDR3 has 14 residues. V lost 4 bases, J lost 3 bases, and 12 bases lay in between.

The chain uses TRBV19 and TRBJ2-2, with D uncertain. Per germline, CDR1 LNHDA and CDR2 SQIVND (reference sequence). The CDR3 contains 16 residues. V was shortened by 6 bases and J by 6 bases, with 20 bases between the two germline ends. The CDR3 region has the DNA TGTGCCAGTAGCCCTCCCGGACCTACCACAGCCGGGGAGCTGTTTTTT. The encoded protein is CASSPPGPTTAGELFF.

The chain carries TRBV9 and TRBJ2-1; D may be TRBD2 (6 bases). The germline V gene has CDR1 SGDLS and CDR2 YYNGEE. The V end lost 2 bases, the J end lost 2 bases, and 11 bases lay between the germline ends. This CDR3 comprises 15 residues. The CDR3 spells CASSVSGNPYNEQFF. CDR3 nucleotides: TGTGCCAGCAGCGTTAGCGGAAATCCCTACAATGAGCAGTTCTTC.

This chain joins TRBV19 and TRBJ2-7; TRBD2 matches 7 bases. The length of the CDR3 is 14 residues. V was clipped by 1 base and J by 1 base; unmatched bases: 1. The germline V gene encodes CDR1 LNHDA and CDR2 SQIVND (reference sequence). CDR3: CASSIAGGSYEQYF. CDR3 DNA sequence: TGTGCCAGTAGTATAGCCGGGGGGTCCTACGAGCAGTACTTC.

The chain couples TRBV4-2 to TRBJ2-1, with TRBD2 matching 10 bases. Germline CDR1 is LGHNA and CDR2 is YNFKEQ. The CDR3 runs 20 residues. Unmatched junction bases numbered 15, after V lost 1 base and J lost 3 bases. The CDR3 DNA reads TGTGCCAGCAGCCAAGCCCTGCCTAGCGGGGGAACCTCGGGCTACAATGAGCAGTTCTTC. Protein product: CASSQALPSGGTSGYNEQFF.

The chain uses TRBV6-1 and TRBJ1-1; no clear D gene. The germline gives CDR1 MNHNS, CDR2 SASEGT. Trimming removed 7 bases from V and 7 bases from J, with 19 bases in between. The CDR3 loop spans 14 amino acids. The DNA of the CDR3 is TGTGCCAGCAACGATCGAGCCAGCGGACTTGAAGCTTTCTTT. Residues: CASNDRASGLEAFF.

This clone was detected only a few times. The chain uses TRBV2 and TRBJ2-3; D is unresolved. The CDR3 is made up of 14 amino acids. Trimming shortened V by 4 bases and J by 2 bases, and 10 bases separated the two germline ends. Germline V CDR1 and CDR2: SNHLY, FYNNEI. In DNA form, the CDR3 reads TGTGCCAGCAGTGGTGCCCTAGTCACAGATACGCAGTATTTT. Amino acid sequence: CASSGALVTDTQYF. Variable domain in full (rest from reference TRBV2 and TRBJ2-3): EPEVTQTPSHQVTQMGQEVILRCVPISNHLYFYWYRQILGQKVEFLVSFYNNEISEKSEIFDDQFSVERPDGSNFTLKIRSTKLEDSAMYFCASSGALVTDTQYFGPGTRLTVL.

This sequence joins TRBV27 and TRBJ1-6; D possibly corresponds to TRBD1 (5 bases). The germline V and J ends were trimmed by 3 bases and 7 bases, with 10 bases remaining between them. The CDR3 totals 14 residues. Germline values: CDR1 MNHEY, CDR2 SMNVEV (reference sequence). The CDR3: CASSLGVLNSPLHF. The CDR3 nucleotides read TGTGCCAGCAGTTTGGGGGTACTCAATTCACCCCTCCACTTT.

This chain joins TRBV7-3 and TRBJ2-5; D ambiguous. The CDR3 is 14 residues long. Per the germline V gene, CDR1 is SGHTA and CDR2 is FQGTGA. V lost 0 bases and J 0 bases, leaving 5 bases between the germline ends. The DNA of the CDR3 is TGTGCCAGCAGCTTAACTCCAGACCAAGAGACCCAGTACTTC. Translation gives CASSLTPDQETQYF.

CDR3 loop: CASTQDRGLDNEQFF. The CDR3 coding sequence is TGTGCCAGTACCCAGGACAGGGGGCTGGACAATGAGCAGTTCTTC. The chain uses TRBV19 and TRBJ2-1; TRBD1 matches at 11 bases. This CDR3 spans 15 amino acids. V lost 7 bases and J lost 5; bases outside the gene matches: 7. CDR1 and CDR2 from the germline V gene are LNHDA and SQIVND (reference sequence).

The chain couples TRBV7-9 to TRBJ2-7; unclear D gene. With 2 bases removed from V and 2 bases from J, the gap between germline ends came to 25 bases. Germline V gene sequence: CDR1 SEHNR, CDR2 FQNEAQ (reference sequence). The CDR3 sequence is 19 residues long. CDR3 in DNA: TGTGCCAGCAGCTTAATGGGTGGGCTCCGGAGACCGAATACCTACGAGCAGTACTTC. The encoded protein is CASSLMGGLRRPNTYEQYF.

The V gene is TRBV23-1, the J gene TRBJ2-1; no reliable D call. TRBV23-1 is given ORF status, its function remaining uncertain. The CDR3 covers 13 residues. V lost 0 bases to trimming and J lost 7 bases, with 7 bases between them. The CDR3 region is CASSQSTRNEQFF. As DNA, the CDR3 is TGCGCCAGCAGTCAATCCACCAGGAATGAGCAGTTCTTC.

This clone appeared a few times. The genes are TRBV15 and TRBJ1-4; D gene uncertain. V lost 2 bases, J lost 7 bases, and 14 bases lay in between. The germline gives CDR1 LNHNV, CDR2 YYDKDF (reference sequence). The length of the CDR3 is 15 residues. The CDR3 loop reads CATSRSQGSSEKLFF. The DNA for the CDR3 is TGTGCCACCAGCAGAAGCCAAGGGTCGAGTGAAAAACTGTTTTTT.

The V gene is TRBV19, the J gene TRBJ1-4, with 7 bases fitting TRBD1. V was pared by 10 bases and J by 3 bases, with 8 bases of the junction left unmatched. The CDR3 runs 14 residues. Germline V gene data show CDR1 as LNHDA and CDR2 as SQIVND (reference sequence). CDR3 bases: TGTGCCACTGGACAGACAGGGTCTAATGAAAAACTGTTTTTT. Its protein product is CATGQTGSNEKLFF.

This chain connects TRBV6-1 to TRBJ1-2; 12 bases line up with TRBD1. CDR1 and CDR2 from the germline V gene are MNHNS and SASEGT. J was trimmed by 8 bases and V by 7 bases; bases with no gene match: 11. This CDR3 is 15 amino acids long. The CDR3 sequence is CASNILGDRGLGYTF. The CDR3 DNA follows: TGTGCCAGCAATATACTTGGGGACAGGGGGCTCGGCTACACCTTC.

This clone showed up just a few times. V and J are TRBV2 and TRBJ2-6; weak D call: TRBD1 (5 bases). Per germline, CDR1 SNHLY and CDR2 FYNNEI. The CDR3 has 13 residues. Trimming shortened V by 6 bases and J by 2 bases, and 5 bases separated the two germline ends. The CDR3 DNA follows: TGTGCCAGCAGAGGGGCTGGGGCCAACGTCCTGACTTTC. This gives the protein CASRGAGANVLTF.

This clone has only a few counts. This chain uses TRBV6-1 with TRBJ1-2; TRBD1 matches 9 bases. Germline V gene lookup returns CDR1 MNHNS and CDR2 SASEGT. Losses at the gene ends were 4 bases for V and 8 bases for J; bases not matched to a gene: 8. The CDR3 is 14 amino acids. The CDR3 region is CASSVPGTGRGYTF. The CDR3 nucleotides are TGTGCCAGCAGTGTACCGGGGACAGGGAGAGGCTACACCTTC.

There are a few counts of this clone. The V gene is TRBV9, the J gene TRBJ2-3, with a tentative D call TRBD1 (6 bases). This CDR3 is 17 amino acids long. The V and J ends lost 2 bases and 0 bases respectively, with 16 bases between them. Germline V gives CDR1 SGDLS, CDR2 YYNGEE. The CDR3 DNA reads as TGTGCCAGCAGCGTCCGGCAGGGGCCGACTAGCACAGATACGCAGTATTTT. It codes for CASSVRQGPTSTDTQYF.

The chain recombines TRBV20-1 with TRBJ2-7; D uncertain. The CDR3 is made up of 11 amino acids. V dropped 6 bases and J dropped 0 bases, with 6 bases sitting between them. Per the germline V gene, CDR1 is DFQATT and CDR2 is SNEGSKA (reference sequence). The CDR3 loop is CSALSSYEQYF. The CDR3 DNA reads as TGCAGTGCGCTGAGCTCCTACGAGCAGTACTTC.